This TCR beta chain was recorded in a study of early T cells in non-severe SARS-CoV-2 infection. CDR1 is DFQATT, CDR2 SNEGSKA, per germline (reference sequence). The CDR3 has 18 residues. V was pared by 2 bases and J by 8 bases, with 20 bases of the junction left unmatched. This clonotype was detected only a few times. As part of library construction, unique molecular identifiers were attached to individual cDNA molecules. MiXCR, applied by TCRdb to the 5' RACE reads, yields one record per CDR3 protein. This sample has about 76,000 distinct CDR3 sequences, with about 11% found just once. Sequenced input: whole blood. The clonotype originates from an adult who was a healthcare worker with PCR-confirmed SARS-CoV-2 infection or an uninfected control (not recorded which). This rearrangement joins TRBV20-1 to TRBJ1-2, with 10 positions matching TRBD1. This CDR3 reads CSARSTQLDRGRLDGYTF. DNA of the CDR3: TGCAGTGCTAGATCTACCCAACTCGACAGGGGGCGCCTAGACGGCTACACCTTC.